A selection of T cell receptor beta chains follows, all from one sample in a study of beta chain features in type 1 diabetes. Repertoires were generated with immunoSEQ multiplex PCR, while TCRdb's copy carries only in-frame clones and drops some. Counted here are some 500,000 clones, around 10% occurring once; the ten biggest clones make up approximately 0.045%. The specimen sequenced was naive CD4+ T cells from blood. The receptors were gathered from a young woman in good health. CDR3s include the opening cysteine and the closing phenylalanine or tryptophan. A D gene is named only where the DNA matches it firmly. Clone size is shown for a subset of rows, as once, few, many or a class of expanded clone.

D gene: .
clone size: .
J gene: TRBJ1-1
V gene: TRBV20-1
CDR3 DNA: TGCAGTGCCGTCGCGATGGCTGAAGCTTTCTTT
CDR3 protein: CSAVAMAEAFF

D gene: TRBD1
clone size: .
J gene: TRBJ2-3
V gene: TRBV28
CDR3 DNA: TGTGCCAGCAGCGGGACAGTATCCCCAGATACGCAGTATTTT
CDR3 protein: CASSGTVSPDTQYF

D gene: TRBD2
clone size: .
J gene: TRBJ2-7
V gene: TRBV4-2
CDR3 DNA: TGTGCCAGCAGCCAAGGCGTGGGGAGGGTATCCTACGAGCAGTACTTC
CDR3 protein: CASSQGVGRVSYEQYF

D gene: TRBD1
clone size: few
J gene: TRBJ2-1
V gene: TRBV7-2
CDR3 DNA: TGTGCCAGCAGCTTAGGAGGGGGCGGACTTGAGCAGTTCTTC
CDR3 protein: CASSLGGGGLEQFF

D gene: .
clone size: few
J gene: TRBJ2-5
V gene: TRBV28
CDR3 DNA: TGTGCCAGCAGTTTGACAGAGACCCAGTACTTC
CDR3 protein: CASSLTETQYF

D gene: .
clone size: few
J gene: TRBJ1-4
V gene: TRBV2
CDR3 DNA: TGTGCCAGCAGCCCTGGCGGGGAGGCTAATGAAAAACTGTTTTTT
CDR3 protein: CASSPGGEANEKLFF

D gene: .
clone size: few
J gene: TRBJ2-1
V gene: TRBV4-3
CDR3 DNA: TGCGCCAGCAGCCAAGGCATAGGAGGTTGGGACAATGAGCAGTTCTTC
CDR3 protein: CASSQGIGGWDNEQFF

D gene: .
clone size: few
J gene: TRBJ2-7
V gene: TRBV28
CDR3 DNA: TGTGCCAGCATCCGCGGCCCCTCCTACGAGCAGTACTTC
CDR3 protein: CASIRGPSYEQYF

D gene: .
clone size: few
J gene: TRBJ2-1
V gene: TRBV4-3
CDR3 DNA: TGCGCCAGCAGCCAAGGGGCAGGTGAGCAGTTCTTC
CDR3 protein: CASSQGAGEQFF

D gene: TRBD1
clone size: .
J gene: TRBJ2-4
V gene: TRBV28
CDR3 DNA: TGTGCCAGCAGTCCGGGGACAGGGGGCTTGGTAAACATTCAGTACTTC
CDR3 protein: CASSPGTGGLVNIQYF

D gene: .
clone size: few
J gene: TRBJ2-1
V gene: TRBV7-9
CDR3 DNA: TGTGCCAGCAGCTTACTGCAGGGACGGATCGAGCAGTTCTTC
CDR3 protein: CASSLLQGRIEQFF

D gene: .
clone size: .
J gene: TRBJ1-1
V gene: TRBV7-6
CDR3 DNA: TGTGCCAGCAGCAAAACCCGGGACACTGAAGCTTTCTTT
CDR3 protein: CASSKTRDTEAFF

D gene: .
clone size: .
J gene: TRBJ1-4
V gene: TRBV7-9
CDR3 DNA: TGTGCCAGCAGCTTAGCCGGGGGTAGGACTAATGAAAAACTGTTTTTT
CDR3 protein: CASSLAGGRTNEKLFF

D gene: .
clone size: .
J gene: TRBJ2-1
V gene: TRBV18
CDR3 DNA: TGTGCCAGCTCACCACTTCTGGGGGACAATGAGCAGTTCTTC
CDR3 protein: CASSPLLGDNEQFF

D gene: .
clone size: .
J gene: TRBJ2-1
V gene: TRBV7-2
CDR3 DNA: TGTGCCAGCAGCTTGTGGGGGATTGGTTCCTACAATGAGCAGTTCTTC
CDR3 protein: CASSLWGIGSYNEQFF

D gene: .
clone size: few
J gene: TRBJ2-3
V gene: TRBV7-9
CDR3 DNA: TGTGCCAGCAGCCCTCCGGGGGCAGCGGGGACAGATACGCAGTATTTT
CDR3 protein: CASSPPGAAGTDTQYF

D gene: .
clone size: .
J gene: TRBJ2-2
V gene: TRBV9
CDR3 DNA: TGTGCCAGCAGCGGTGGGACGGTTAACACCGGGGAGCTGTTTTTT
CDR3 protein: CASSGGTVNTGELFF

D gene: .
clone size: .
J gene: TRBJ2-5
V gene: TRBV14
CDR3 DNA: TGTGCCAGCAGCGTCCAATACAGGGCTTCCCAGTACTTC
CDR3 protein: CASSVQYRASQYF

D gene: TRBD1
clone size: few
J gene: TRBJ1-3
V gene: TRBV19
CDR3 DNA: TGTGCCAGTAGTATCACGGGGACAGGGCCAGGAAACACCATATATTTT
CDR3 protein: CASSITGTGPGNTIYF

D gene: TRBD2
clone size: few
J gene: TRBJ2-7
V gene: TRBV7-2
CDR3 DNA: TGTGCCAGCAGCGAACCGGGACTAGCGGCGGGGGGCTCCTACGAGCAGTACTTC
CDR3 protein: CASSEPGLAAGGSYEQYF

D gene: .
clone size: .
J gene: TRBJ2-3
V gene: TRBV11-2
CDR3 DNA: TGTGCCAGCAGCCCCAGGGCCGATACGCAGTATTTT
CDR3 protein: CASSPRADTQYF

D gene: .
clone size: .
J gene: TRBJ2-5
V gene: TRBV2
CDR3 DNA: TGTGCCAGCATCCCGCAGGTATACCAAGAGACCCAGTACTTC
CDR3 protein: CASIPQVYQETQYF

D gene: TRBD1
clone size: .
J gene: TRBJ2-7
V gene: TRBV2
CDR3 DNA: TGTGCCAGCAGTCCTAGACAGGGCGTTGCCTACGAGCAGTACTTC
CDR3 protein: CASSPRQGVAYEQYF

D gene: .
clone size: .
J gene: TRBJ1-2
V gene: TRBV4-3
CDR3 DNA: TGCGCCAGCAGCCAGGCCGTGAGCGCCCGAAGAGGCTACACCTTC
CDR3 protein: CASSQAVSARRGYTF